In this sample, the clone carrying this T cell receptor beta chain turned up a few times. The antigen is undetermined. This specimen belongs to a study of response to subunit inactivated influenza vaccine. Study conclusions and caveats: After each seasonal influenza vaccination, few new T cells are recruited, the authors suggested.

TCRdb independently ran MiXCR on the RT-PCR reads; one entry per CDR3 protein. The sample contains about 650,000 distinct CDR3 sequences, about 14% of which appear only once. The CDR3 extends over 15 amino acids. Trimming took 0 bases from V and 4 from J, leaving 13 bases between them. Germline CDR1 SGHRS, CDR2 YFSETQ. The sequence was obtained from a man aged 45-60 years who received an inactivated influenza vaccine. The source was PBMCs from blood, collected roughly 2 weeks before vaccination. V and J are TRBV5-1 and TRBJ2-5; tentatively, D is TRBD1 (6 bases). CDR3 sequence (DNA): TGCGCCAGCAGCTTGGCCTTGGGGGCAGGAGAGACCCAGTACTTC. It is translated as CASSLALGAGETQYF. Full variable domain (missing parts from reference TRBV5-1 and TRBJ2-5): KAGVTQTPRYLIKTRGQQVTLSCSPISGHRSVSWYQQTPGQGLQFLFEYFSETQRNKGNFPGRFSGRQFSNSRSEMNVSTLELGDSALYLCASSLALGAGETQYFGPGTRLLVL.